This TCR beta chain was documented in a study of cytomegalovirus exposure and HLA in healthy donors. Researchers ran the PCR with 60 Vbeta and 13 Jbeta primers. Some clones are missing from TCRdb's copy, which holds only in-frame ones; the method was immunoSEQ multiplex PCR. Of about 150,000 clones in the sample, about 82% were seen once. Comment on this clone: Its antigen is unknown.

Study-wide findings and caveats: Association of 16,951 TCR beta sequences with HLA alleles was found at 0.05 false discovery rate in a later analysis.

Input material: PBMCs. This clonotype was sampled from a male donor in good health and CMV-seronegative.

CDR3 loop: CASSQGTGGYYGYTF. Written as DNA, the CDR3 is TGTGCCAGCAGCCAAGGAACAGGGGGCTACTATGGCTACACCTTC. The chain is built from TRBV14 and TRBJ1-2; 9 bases are shared with TRBD1. Trimming cost V 1 base and J 3 bases; bases outside gene matches: 3. The CDR3 is 15 amino acids. CDR1 is SGHDN and CDR2 is FVKESK in the germline V gene.